What follows describes a single TCR beta chain. Assay: immunoSEQ multiplex PCR; the TCRdb copy retains only in-frame clones and omits some. The sample holds 65,000 to 75,000 clones, 80% to 90% seen once. The sample belongs to a study of T cell responses to AZD1222 COVID-19 vaccine. V lost 0 bases, J lost 6 bases, and 11 bases lay in between. In germline, CDR1 is ENHRY, CDR2 SYGVKD. There are 14 residues in the CDR3. The material was peripheral blood, obtained on day 0 of AZD1222 vaccination. The receptor was derived from an adult in good health. The V gene is TRBV10-3, the J gene TRBJ1-2; D ambiguous. The CDR3 region has the DNA TGTGCCATCAGTGAGTCGGGAGGGTATGATGGCTACACCTTC. It yields the protein CAISESGGYDGYTF.